This T cell receptor beta chain was sequenced for a study of cytomegalovirus exposure and HLA in healthy donors. Produced via immunoSEQ multiplex PCR; TCRdb's table is partial and in-frame only. The sample lists approximately 300,000 clones; more than 80% were seen once. The TCR was taken from a woman under 30 in good health and CMV-seronegative. Material for sequencing was PBMCs.

CDR3 residues: CASTEDRREGLADTQYF. CDR3 bases: TGTGCCAGCACCGAAGACAGGCGGGAGGGACTCGCAGATACGCAGTATTTT. This chain joins TRBV2 and TRBJ2-3; 9 nucleotides line up with TRBD2. The CDR3 covers 17 residues. V lost 7 bases and J lost 4; bases outside the gene matches: 15. Germline assignment: CDR1 SNHLY and CDR2 FYNNEI.